The rows below give T cell receptor beta chains drawn from one sample of a study of radiotherapy plus CTLA-4 blockade in lung cancer. Some clones are missing from TCRdb's copy, which holds only in-frame ones; the method was immunoSEQ multiplex PCR. The sample lists about 48,000 clones, 65% to 90% occurring once. The specimen comprised peripheral blood, sampled from a patient treated with radiotherapy plus ipilimumab. The receptors shown here come from a human donor with non-small cell lung cancer that progressed on radiotherapy plus ipilimumab. Some clones in this sample may be carry-over from other donors' samples. Each CDR3 is given with its conserved first and last residue. Fields, in order: V gene, D gene, clone size, J gene, CDR3 protein, CDR3 DNA. D genes are given only for firm matches. Expanded clones get a size class; other rows say once, few or many, or leave the size out.

TRBV2,NA,NA,TRBJ2-1,CASSDRTTYNEQFF,TGTGCCAGCAGTGACCGGACAACCTACAATGAGCAGTTCTTC
TRBV19,NA,NA,TRBJ1-2,CASSIVRYSNYGYTF,TGTGCCAGTAGTATAGTTCGTTATTCTAACTATGGCTACACCTTC
TRBV7-2,NA,NA,TRBJ2-5,CASSLDSFQTQYF,TGTGCCAGCAGCTTAGACTCTTTCCAGACCCAGTACTTC
TRBV2,TRBD2,NA,TRBJ2-7,CASSSLAESSYEQYF,TGTGCCAGCAGTAGCCTAGCGGAAAGCTCCTACGAGCAGTACTTC
TRBV5-1,TRBD1,NA,TRBJ2-7,CASSLGTGTYEQYF,TGCGCCAGCAGCTTGGGGACAGGGACCTACGAGCAGTACTTC
TRBV27,TRBD1,NA,TRBJ1-4,CASSFRTGVNEKLFF,TGTGCCAGCAGCTTTCGGACAGGGGTTAATGAAAAACTGTTTTTT
TRBV6-4,NA,NA,TRBJ2-5,CASSPPALGAARTQYF,TGTGCCAGCAGCCCCCCCGCCCTGGGGGCGGCCAGGACCCAGTACTTC
TRBV29-1,NA,NA,TRBJ2-7,CSVEDPPQGSEQYF,TGCAGCGTTGAAGATCCGCCGCAGGGGAGCGAGCAGTACTTC
TRBV25-1,NA,NA,TRBJ1-2,CASSDPDRFGYTF,TGTGCCAGCAGTGATCCCGACAGATTCGGCTACACCTTC
TRBV19,NA,NA,TRBJ2-3,CASSIPASDDTDTQYF,TGTGCCAGTAGTATACCGGCTAGCGACGACACAGATACGCAGTATTTT
TRBV4-2,TRBD2,NA,TRBJ2-3,CASSHISGGSTDTQYF,TGTGCCAGCAGCCATATTAGCGGGGGGTCCACAGATACGCAGTATTTT
TRBV19,NA,NA,TRBJ1-1,CASRGGHKNTEAFF,TGTGCCAGTAGAGGAGGGCACAAGAACACTGAAGCTTTCTTT
TRBV9,NA,NA,TRBJ2-1,CASSARQLYNEQFF,TGTGCCAGCAGCGCGCGACAGTTGTACAATGAGCAGTTCTTC
TRBV30,NA,NA,TRBJ1-3,CAWTGVAGNTIYF,TGTGCCTGGACCGGGGTGGCTGGAAACACCATATATTTT
TRBV29-1,TRBD1,NA,TRBJ1-1,CSAMGQVDSMNTEAFF,TGCAGCGCCATGGGACAGGTGGATTCCATGAACACTGAAGCTTTCTTT
TRBV5-1,NA,few,TRBJ1-3,CASSRGSVGSGNTIYF,TGCGCCAGCAGCCGCGGGTCAGTCGGTTCTGGAAACACCATATATTTT